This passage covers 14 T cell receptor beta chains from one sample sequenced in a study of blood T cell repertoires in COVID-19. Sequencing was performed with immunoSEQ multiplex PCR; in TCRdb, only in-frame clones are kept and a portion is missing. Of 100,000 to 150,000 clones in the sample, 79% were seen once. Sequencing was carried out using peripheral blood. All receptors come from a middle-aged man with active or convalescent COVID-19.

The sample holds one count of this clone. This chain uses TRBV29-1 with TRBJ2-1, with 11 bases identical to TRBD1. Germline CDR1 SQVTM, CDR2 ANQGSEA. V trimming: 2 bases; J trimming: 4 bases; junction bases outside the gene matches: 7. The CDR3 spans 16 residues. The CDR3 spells CSVESSGTGGYNEQFF. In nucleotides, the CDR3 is TGCAGCGTTGAATCCTCCGGGACAGGGGGTTACAATGAGCAGTTCTTC.

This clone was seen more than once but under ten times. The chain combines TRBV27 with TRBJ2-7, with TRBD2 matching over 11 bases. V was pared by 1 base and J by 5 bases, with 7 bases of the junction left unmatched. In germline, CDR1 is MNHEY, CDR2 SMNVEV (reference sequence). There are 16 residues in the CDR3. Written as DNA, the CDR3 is TGTGCCAGCAGTTTATTATTAGCGGGAGGGTCGAACGAGCAGTACTTC. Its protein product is CASSLLLAGGSNEQYF.

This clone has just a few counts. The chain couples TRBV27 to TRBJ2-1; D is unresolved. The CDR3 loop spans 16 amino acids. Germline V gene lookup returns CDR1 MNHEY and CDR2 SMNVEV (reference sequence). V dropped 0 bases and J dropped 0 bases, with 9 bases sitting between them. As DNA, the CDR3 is TGTGCCAGCAGTTTATCCCCGCTCAGCTCCTACAATGAGCAGTTCTTC. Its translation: CASSLSPLSSYNEQFF.

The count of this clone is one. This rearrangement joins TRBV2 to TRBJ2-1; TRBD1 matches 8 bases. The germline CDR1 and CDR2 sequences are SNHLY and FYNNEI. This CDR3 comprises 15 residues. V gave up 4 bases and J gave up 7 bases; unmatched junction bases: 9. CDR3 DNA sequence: TGTGCCAGCAGTGCGCTGGGACAGGCTGGGAATGAGCAGTTCTTC. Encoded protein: CASSALGQAGNEQFF.

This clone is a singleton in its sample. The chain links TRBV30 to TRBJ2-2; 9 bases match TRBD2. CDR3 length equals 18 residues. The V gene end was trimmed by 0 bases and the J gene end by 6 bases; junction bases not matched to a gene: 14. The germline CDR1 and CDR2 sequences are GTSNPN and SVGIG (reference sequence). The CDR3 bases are TGTGCCTGGAGTGTGCCAGTGACCTATAGCGGGAGTCCCGGGGAGCTGTTTTTT. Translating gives CAWSVPVTYSGSPGELFF. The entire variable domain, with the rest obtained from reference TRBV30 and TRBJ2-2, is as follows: SQTIHQWPATLVQPVGSPLSLECTVEGTSNPNLYWYRQAAGRGLQLLFYSVGIGQISSEVPQNLSASRPQDRQFILSSKKLLLSDSGFYLCAWSVPVTYSGSPGELFFGEGSRLTVL.

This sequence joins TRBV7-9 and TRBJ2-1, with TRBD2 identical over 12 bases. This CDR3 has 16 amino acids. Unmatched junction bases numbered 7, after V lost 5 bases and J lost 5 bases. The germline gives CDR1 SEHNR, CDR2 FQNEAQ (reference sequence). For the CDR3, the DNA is TGTGCCAGCAGCCGCCCTAGCGGGGGGGCTAACAATGAGCAGTTCTTC. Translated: CASSRPSGGANNEQFF.

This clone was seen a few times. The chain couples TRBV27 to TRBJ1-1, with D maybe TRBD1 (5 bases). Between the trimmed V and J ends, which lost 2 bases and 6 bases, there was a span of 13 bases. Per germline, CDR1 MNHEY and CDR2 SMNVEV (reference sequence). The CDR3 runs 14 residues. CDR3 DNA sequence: TGTGCCAGCAGTTTAAAACAGGATGTAGCTGAAGCTTTCTTT. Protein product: CASSLKQDVAEAFF.

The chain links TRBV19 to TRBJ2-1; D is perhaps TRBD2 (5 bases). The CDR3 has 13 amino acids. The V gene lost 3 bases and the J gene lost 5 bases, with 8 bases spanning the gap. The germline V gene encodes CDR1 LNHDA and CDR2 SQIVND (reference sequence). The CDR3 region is CASSMWGDNEQFF. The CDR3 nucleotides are TGTGCCAGTAGTATGTGGGGAGACAATGAGCAGTTCTTC.

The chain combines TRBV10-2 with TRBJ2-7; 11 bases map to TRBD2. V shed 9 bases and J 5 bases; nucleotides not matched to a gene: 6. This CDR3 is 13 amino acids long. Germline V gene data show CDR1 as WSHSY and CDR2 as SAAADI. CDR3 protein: CARASGRLDEQYF. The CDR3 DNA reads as TGCGCCAGAGCTAGCGGGAGGTTAGACGAGCAGTACTTC.

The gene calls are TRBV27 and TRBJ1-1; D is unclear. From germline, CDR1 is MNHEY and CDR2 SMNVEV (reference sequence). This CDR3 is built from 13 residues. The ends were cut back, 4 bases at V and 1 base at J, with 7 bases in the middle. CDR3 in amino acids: CASSSRGNTEAFF. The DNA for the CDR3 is TGTGCCAGCAGTTCTCGGGGGAACACTGAAGCTTTCTTT.

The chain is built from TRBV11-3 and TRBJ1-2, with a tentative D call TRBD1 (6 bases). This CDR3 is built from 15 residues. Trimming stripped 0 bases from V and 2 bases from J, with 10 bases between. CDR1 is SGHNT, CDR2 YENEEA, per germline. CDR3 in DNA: TGTGCCAGCAGCTTAGATCGGGGGGCGAACTATGGCTACACCTTC. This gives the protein CASSLDRGANYGYTF.

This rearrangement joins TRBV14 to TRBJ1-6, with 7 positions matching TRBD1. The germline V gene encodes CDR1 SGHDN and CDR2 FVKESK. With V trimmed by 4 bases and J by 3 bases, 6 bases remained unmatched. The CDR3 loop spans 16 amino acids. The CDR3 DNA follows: TGTGCCAGCAGCCGGGGGGACAGCAGCTATAATTCACCCCTCCACTTT. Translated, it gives CASSRGDSSYNSPLHF.

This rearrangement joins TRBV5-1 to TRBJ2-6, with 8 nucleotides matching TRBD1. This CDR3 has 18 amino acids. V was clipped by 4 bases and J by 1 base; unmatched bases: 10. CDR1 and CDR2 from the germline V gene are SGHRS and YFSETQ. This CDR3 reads CASSTGLTGVSGANVLTF. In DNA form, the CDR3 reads TGCGCCAGCAGCACGGGCTTGACAGGGGTTTCTGGGGCCAACGTCCTGACTTTC.

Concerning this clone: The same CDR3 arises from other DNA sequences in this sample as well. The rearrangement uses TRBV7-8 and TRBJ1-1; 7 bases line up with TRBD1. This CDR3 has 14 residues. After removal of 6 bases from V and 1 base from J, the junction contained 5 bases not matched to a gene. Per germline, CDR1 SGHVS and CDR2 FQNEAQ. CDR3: CASSLGTANTEAFF. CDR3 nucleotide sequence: TGTGCCAGCAGTCTGGGGACAGCGAACACTGAAGCTTTCTTT.